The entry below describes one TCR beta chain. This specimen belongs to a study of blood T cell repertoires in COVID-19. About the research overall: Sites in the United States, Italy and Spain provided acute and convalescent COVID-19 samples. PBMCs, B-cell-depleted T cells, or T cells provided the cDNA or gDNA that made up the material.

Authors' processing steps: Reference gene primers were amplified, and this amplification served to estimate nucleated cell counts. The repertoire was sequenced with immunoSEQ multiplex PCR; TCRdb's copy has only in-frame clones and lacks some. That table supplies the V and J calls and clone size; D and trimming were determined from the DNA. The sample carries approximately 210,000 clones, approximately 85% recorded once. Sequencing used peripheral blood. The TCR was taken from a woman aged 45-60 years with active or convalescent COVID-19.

The CDR3 coding sequence is TGTGCCAGCAGTTTAGGACAGGGAAACACCATATATTTT. Translation: CASSLGQGNTIYF. The chain couples TRBV12-3 or TRBV12-4 to TRBJ1-3, with TRBD1 as a possible D gene (5 bases). V dropped 1 base and J dropped 4 bases, with 5 bases sitting between them. CDR3 length equals 13 residues.